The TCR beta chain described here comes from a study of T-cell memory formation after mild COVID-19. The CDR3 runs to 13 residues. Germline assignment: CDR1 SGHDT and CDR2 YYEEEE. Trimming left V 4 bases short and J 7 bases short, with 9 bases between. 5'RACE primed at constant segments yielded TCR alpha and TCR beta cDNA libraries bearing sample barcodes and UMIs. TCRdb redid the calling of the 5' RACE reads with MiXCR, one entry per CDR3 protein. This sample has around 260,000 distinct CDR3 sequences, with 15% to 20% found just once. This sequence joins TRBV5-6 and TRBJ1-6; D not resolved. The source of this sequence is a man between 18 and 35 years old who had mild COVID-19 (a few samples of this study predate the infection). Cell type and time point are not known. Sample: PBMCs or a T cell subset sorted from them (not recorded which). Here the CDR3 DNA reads TGTGCCAGCAGCCCTCCGGAGAATTCACCCCTCCACTTT. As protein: CASSPPENSPLHF.